The entry that follows covers one T cell receptor beta chain sequence. Its antigen is as yet unknown. The data were produced by immunoSEQ multiplex PCR, yet TCRdb's version contains in-frame clones alone and is incomplete. The data hold 180,000 or so clones, with 94% observed a single time. The entry originates in a study of T cell responses to AZD1222 COVID-19 vaccine. Study-wide results and caveats: Spike-wide vaccine-associated CD4 TCRs dominated at 160-218 and 743-854. Unmutated variant regions reportedly attract nearly half of all spike-specific TCRs.

Germline CDR1 is SGDLS and CDR2 is YYNGEE. The CDR3 loop spans 17 amino acids. V lost 0 bases and J lost 3, with 16 bases in between. The TCR was taken from an adult in good health. Source: peripheral blood, taken on day 0 of AZD1222 vaccination. The chain joins TRBV9 to TRBJ1-3, with D possibly being TRBD1 (6 bases). The CDR3 DNA reads as TGTGCCAGCAGCGTAGGCTCCGGACAGACTGTTGGAAACACCATATATTTT. Translating it yields CASSVGSGQTVGNTIYF. Full variable domain (rest looked up from reference TRBV9 and TRBJ1-3): DSGVTQTPKHLITATGQRVTLRCSPRSGDLSVYWYQQSLDQGLQFLIQYYNGEERAKGNILERFSAQQFPDLHSELNLSSLELGDSALYFCASSVGSGQTVGNTIYFGEGSWLTVV.